This T cell receptor beta chain came from a study of graft-versus-host responses after intestinal transplantation. The wider study: Every recipient underwent anti-thymocyte globulin induction, then tacrolimus and steroids for roughly 3 years.

Graft-derived tissue was subjected to processing to liberate intraepithelial and lamina propria lymphocytes. TCRdb keeps only in-frame clones here, not all; method: immunoSEQ multiplex PCR. The top ten clones hold about 7.8% of a sample with 4,000 to 5,500 clones, more than 70% of them seen once. Germline V gene lookup returns CDR1 SGHVS and CDR2 FNYEAQ. The CDR3 consists of 13 residues. The V call is TRBV7-6, the J call TRBJ2-5; weak D call: TRBD2 (6 bases). The end of the DNA aligns better with TRBJ2-7, so the J call may be wrong. The receptor was isolated from a human patient who received an intestinal transplant, so some T cells may come from the graft donor. Sample: ileum tissue, taken 127 days after intestinal transplantation. The CDR3 region is CASSGGFTYEQYF. The CDR3 nucleotides read TGTGCCAGCAGCGGAGGGTTCACCTACGAGCAGTACTTC.